These 26 T cell receptor beta chains originate from one sample sequenced in a study of CD8 T cells in Susac syndrome. With random hexamers, reverse transcription was performed on about 0.5 to 1 ug of RNA. Using its own MiXCR run on the immunoSEQ multiplex PCR reads, TCRdb lists one record per CDR3 protein. The sample shows fewer than 250,000 distinct CDR3 sequences, 92% of them seen only once. Sequencing used CD8+ T cells from PBMCs. Receptors were obtained from a human donor with multiple sclerosis.

V gene TRBV2 combines with J gene TRBJ2-7; 9 bases are shared with TRBD2. V lost 4 bases and J lost 7; bases outside the gene matches: 11. The CDR3 is 15 residues long. Germline CDR1 and CDR2: SNHLY and FYNNEI. The CDR3 region has the DNA TGTGCCAGCAGTGTACAAGCGGGAGGCCCGTATGAGCAGTACTTC. The encoded protein is CASSVQAGGPYEQYF.

The chain has TRBV15 and TRBJ2-1; 11 bases are shared with TRBD2. Unmatched junction bases numbered 9, after V lost 5 bases and J lost 0 bases. The CDR3 is made up of 18 amino acids. Per the germline V gene, CDR1 is LNHNV and CDR2 is YYDKDF (reference sequence). The CDR3 sequence is CATSDPGLADSSYNEQFF. The CDR3 nucleotides read TGTGCCACCAGCGATCCGGGACTAGCGGACAGCTCCTACAATGAGCAGTTCTTC.

The chain recombines TRBV6-2 or TRBV6-3 with TRBJ2-7; possible D gene TRBD1, 5 bases. The CDR3 extends over 13 amino acids. Germline V lookup: CDR1 MNHEY, CDR2 SVGEGT. V gave up 5 bases and J gave up 0 bases, with 8 bases separating them. As DNA, the CDR3 is TGTGCCAGCAGTCAACAGGTCTCCTACGAGCAGTACTTC. Its protein is CASSQQVSYEQYF.

The genes are TRBV27 and TRBJ2-2; D remains unclear. This CDR3 spans 14 amino acids. Trimming left V 3 bases short and J 5 bases short, with 10 bases between. Germline values: CDR1 MNHEY, CDR2 SMNVEV (reference sequence). The CDR3 sequence: CASSFVGTTGELFF. In DNA form, the CDR3 reads TGTGCCAGCAGTTTCGTGGGCACGACCGGGGAGCTGTTTTTT.

The V and J genes are TRBV30 and TRBJ1-5; possible D gene TRBD1, 5 bases. V was shortened by 2 bases and J by 5 bases, with 13 bases between the two germline ends. CDR3 length: 14 amino acids. Germline CDR1 reads GTSNPN; CDR2 reads SVGIG (reference sequence). CDR3 amino acids: CAWSPTGGDQPQHF. In nucleotides, the CDR3 is TGTGCCTGGAGTCCCACGGGGGGGGATCAGCCCCAGCATTTT.

This chain uses TRBV6-5 with TRBJ2-3, with 9 bases fitting TRBD2. J was trimmed by 2 bases and V by 2 bases; bases with no gene match: 5. This CDR3 is 16 amino acids long. Germline CDR1 is MNHEY and CDR2 is SVGAGI. The CDR3 loop reads CASSYGAGGDTDTQYF. In nucleotides, the CDR3 is TGTGCCAGCAGTTACGGGGCGGGGGGGGACACAGATACGCAGTATTTT.

This chain joins TRBV30 and TRBJ1-2; TRBD1 might be the D (6 bases). The V gene lost 4 bases and the J gene lost 3 bases, with 12 bases spanning the gap. Germline V CDR1 and CDR2: GTSNPN, SVGIG (reference sequence). This CDR3 comprises 13 residues. The CDR3: CAWIDRGDYGYTF. The CDR3 nucleotides read TGTGCCTGGATTGATAGGGGGGACTATGGCTACACCTTC.

The CDR3 nucleotides are TGTGCCTGGAACAACCCTCCCCATACGCAGTATTTT. This codes for CAWNNPPHTQYF. The chain links TRBV30 to TRBJ2-3; D gene unclear. The CDR3 runs 12 residues. V gave up 4 bases and J gave up 7 bases, with 12 bases separating them. Germline CDR1 reads GTSNPN; CDR2 reads SVGIG (reference sequence). The full variable domain, in which reference TRBV30 and TRBJ2-3 provide the parts outside the CDR3, is SQTIHQWPATLVQPVGSPLSLECTVEGTSNPNLYWYRQAAGRGLQLLFYSVGIGQISSEVPQNLSASRPQDRQFILSSKKLLLSDSGFYLCAWNNPPHTQYFGPGTRLTVL.

V and J are TRBV15 and TRBJ2-5, with 8 bases fitting TRBD2. The J segment lost 1 base and the V segment lost 1 base, leaving 2 bases of the junction unmatched. CDR3 length: 15 residues. Germline V gene data show CDR1 as LNHNV and CDR2 as YYDKDF (reference sequence). The CDR3 nucleotides are TGTGCCACCAGCAGAGCAACTAGCGGCCAAGAGACCCAGTACTTC. This codes for CATSRATSGQETQYF.

This chain links TRBV7-9 with TRBJ1-1; a possible D gene is TRBD1 (5 bases). The CDR3 loop spans 13 amino acids. CDR1 is SEHNR, CDR2 FQNEAQ, per germline (reference sequence). V was clipped by 5 bases and J by 0 bases, with 7 bases between them. CDR3 amino acids: CASSQQVNTEAFF. In DNA form, the CDR3 reads TGTGCCAGCAGCCAACAGGTGAACACTGAAGCTTTCTTT.

This clonotype came up once. The gene calls are TRBV4-1 and TRBJ2-3; TRBD2 agrees at 9 bases. This CDR3 has 14 residues. The germline gives CDR1 MGHRA, CDR2 YSYEKL. Trimming cost V 0 bases and J 12 bases; bases outside gene matches: 7. For the CDR3, the DNA is TGCGCCAGCAGCCAAGATCAAGCGCTAGCGGGACAGTATTTT. Translation: CASSQDQALAGQYF.

Only a few counts were recorded for this clonotype. V and J are TRBV4-3 and TRBJ1-5; possible D gene TRBD1, 5 bases. This CDR3 has 13 residues. CDR1 LGHNA and CDR2 YSLEER come from the germline V gene. V was pared by 0 bases and J by 7 bases, with 7 bases between. CDR3 nucleotides: TGCGCCAGCAGCCAAGAGAGGGGCCAGCCCCAGCATTTT. Protein: CASSQERGQPQHF.

The chain joins TRBV11-2 to TRBJ2-3, with TRBD2 matching over 7 bases. V gave up 1 base and J gave up 4 bases; unmatched junction bases: 5. Germline CDR1 and CDR2: SGHAT and FQNNGV. The CDR3 is 15 residues long. CDR3 loop: CASSLGVAGSDTQYF. The CDR3 coding sequence is TGTGCCAGCAGCTTAGGGGTAGCGGGTTCAGATACGCAGTATTTT. Full variable domain (outside the CDR3, taken from reference TRBV11-2 and TRBJ2-3): EAGVAQSPRYKIIEKRQSVAFWCNPISGHATLYWYQQILGQGPKLLIQFQNNGVVDDSQLPKDRFSAERLKGVDSTLKIQPAKLEDSAVYLCASSLGVAGSDTQYFGPGTRLTVL.

The CDR3 sequence is CASATGTGTYEQYF. The CDR3 region has the DNA TGTGCCAGCGCCACCGGGACAGGGACCTACGAGCAGTACTTC. The gene calls are TRBV5-6 and TRBJ2-7; 9 bases match TRBD1. Germline V gene sequence: CDR1 SGHDT, CDR2 YYEEEE. This CDR3 has 14 amino acids. Trimming removed 7 bases from V and 2 bases from J; junction bases left unmatched: 7.

The V call is TRBV10-3, the J call TRBJ2-7; 7 nucleotides line up with TRBD2. Germline CDR1 reads ENHRY; CDR2 reads SYGVKD. The CDR3 is 18 amino acids. The V gene end was trimmed by 6 bases and the J gene end by 5 bases; junction bases not matched to a gene: 22. CDR3 residues: CAISLPWGGPGTSHEQYF. CDR3 nucleotide sequence: TGTGCCATCAGCCTCCCTTGGGGGGGACCTGGTACTTCCCACGAGCAGTACTTC.

V and J are TRBV6-5 and TRBJ2-2, with D unclear. The germline V gene has CDR1 MNHEY and CDR2 SVGAGI. Trimming removed 6 bases at V and 2 bases at J, with 10 bases between. CDR3 length equals 14 residues. The CDR3, as DNA: TGTGCCAGCAGGCCGACAACAAACACCGGGGAGCTGTTTTTT. Translating gives CASRPTTNTGELFF.

J is TRBJ1-1 and V is TRBV30; 10 nucleotides agree with TRBD1. CDR3 length: 11 amino acids. The ends lost 8 bases at V and 3 bases at J; junction bases unmatched: 0. CDR1 and CDR2 (germline): GTSNPN, SVGIG (reference sequence). The CDR3, as DNA: TGTGCCGGGACAGGGGACACTGAAGCTTTCTTT. It specifies CAGTGDTEAFF.

The CDR3 here is CASSGSAYNEQFF. The DNA for the CDR3 is TGTGCCAGCAGTGGCTCGGCCTACAATGAGCAGTTCTTC. The rearrangement links TRBV2 to TRBJ2-1; D is uncertain. V dropped 4 bases and J dropped 2 bases, with 6 bases sitting between them. Germline CDR1 SNHLY, CDR2 FYNNEI. This CDR3 region has 13 residues.

The genes are TRBV9 and TRBJ2-7; 9 bases align to TRBD1. This CDR3 is built from 14 residues. With 0 bases clipped from V and 7 bases from J, the junction kept 5 bases outside the gene matches. Germline CDR1 SGDLS, CDR2 YYNGEE. For the CDR3, the DNA is TGTGCCAGCAGCGTAGGAGGGACAGGGAGGGAGCAGTACTTC. Translating it yields CASSVGGTGREQYF.

This clonotype has a single count. The chain uses TRBV7-6 and TRBJ2-2; D unclear. CDR1 SGHVS and CDR2 FNYEAQ come from the germline V gene. The CDR3 runs 13 residues. Trimming removed 2 bases at V and 6 bases at J, with 7 bases between. CDR3 bases: TGTGCCAGCAGCTTAACTCCCTCCGGGGAGCTGTTTTTT. It is translated as CASSLTPSGELFF.

The rearrangement joins TRBV13 to TRBJ2-6; D uncertain. The CDR3 sequence is 17 residues long. Germline values: CDR1 PRHDT, CDR2 FYEKMQ (reference sequence). With 7 bases removed from V and 3 bases from J, the gap between germline ends came to 19 bases. The CDR3 protein is CASTLPSGVGGANVLTF. The CDR3 DNA follows: TGTGCCAGCACCCTTCCGTCGGGTGTGGGTGGGGCCAACGTCCTGACTTTC. The full variable domain, its missing parts supplied by reference TRBV13 and TRBJ2-6, is AAGVIQSPRHLIKEKRETATLKCYPIPRHDTVYWYQQGPGQDPQFLISFYEKMQSDKGSIPDRFSAQQFSDYHSELNMSSLELGDSALYFCASTLPSGVGGANVLTFGAGSRLTVL.

This rearrangement joins TRBV9 to TRBJ2-2, with TRBD2 as a possible D gene (5 bases). The germline V and J ends were trimmed by 0 bases and 4 bases, with 10 bases remaining between them. Germline V lookup: CDR1 SGDLS, CDR2 YYNGEE. The CDR3 loop spans 15 amino acids. DNA for the CDR3: TGTGCCAGCAGCGTAGAAGGACTGATCACCGGGGAGCTGTTTTTT. As protein: CASSVEGLITGELFF.

The chain uses TRBV9 and TRBJ2-7; a weak D match, TRBD1 (7 bases). The germline CDR1 and CDR2 sequences are SGDLS and YYNGEE. V lost 4 bases and J lost 2, with 16 bases in between. CDR3 length: 15 amino acids. The CDR3: CASSSTGDLPYEQYF. The CDR3 DNA is TGTGCCAGCAGCTCCACAGGGGACTTGCCCTACGAGCAGTACTTC.

This chain links TRBV9 with TRBJ2-2; 11 positions match TRBD2. Germline V gives CDR1 SGDLS, CDR2 YYNGEE. The CDR3 length is 17 residues. The V segment lost 1 base and the J segment 2 bases; nucleotides outside the gene matches: 4. CDR3 sequence: CASSVPSGGPNTGELFF. As DNA, the CDR3 is TGTGCCAGCAGCGTACCTAGCGGGGGGCCAAACACCGGGGAGCTGTTTTTT.

This chain uses TRBV30 with TRBJ2-1, with D possibly TRBD1 on 6 matching bases. This CDR3 contains 13 residues. V lost 8 bases, J lost 0 bases, and 11 bases lay in between. Germline assignment: CDR1 GTSNPN and CDR2 SVGIG (reference sequence). CDR3 region: CAQDSSSYNEQFF. The CDR3 DNA reads TGTGCCCAGGACAGCAGCTCCTACAATGAGCAGTTCTTC.

The V call is TRBV9, the J call TRBJ2-4; tentatively, D is TRBD2 (5 bases). Looked up from germline, CDR1 is SGDLS and CDR2 is YYNGEE. The V and J ends lost 2 bases and 3 bases respectively, with 12 bases between them. The CDR3 spans 15 residues. The CDR3 nucleotides are TGTGCCAGCAGCGTGGGAGTAATGGGCAAAAACATTCAGTACTTC. Translating it yields CASSVGVMGKNIQYF. The whole variable domain, filled in from reference TRBV9 and TRBJ2-4, reads DSGVTQTPKHLITATGQRVTLRCSPRSGDLSVYWYQQSLDQGLQFLIQYYNGEERAKGNILERFSAQQFPDLHSELNLSSLELGDSALYFCASSVGVMGKNIQYFGAGTRLSVL.